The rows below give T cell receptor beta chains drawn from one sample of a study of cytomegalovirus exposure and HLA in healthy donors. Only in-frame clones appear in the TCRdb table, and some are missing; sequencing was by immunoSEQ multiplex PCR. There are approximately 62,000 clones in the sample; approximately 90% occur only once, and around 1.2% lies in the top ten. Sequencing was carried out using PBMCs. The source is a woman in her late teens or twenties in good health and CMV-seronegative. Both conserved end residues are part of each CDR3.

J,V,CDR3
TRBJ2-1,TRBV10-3,CAIRPPPEPNRGPYNEQFF
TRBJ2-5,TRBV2,CASSLTSDGETQYF
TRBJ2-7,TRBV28,CASSRTGTQYEQYF
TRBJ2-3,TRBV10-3,CAISETSGPTDTQYF
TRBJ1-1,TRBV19,CASSKDREEEYGLHEAFF
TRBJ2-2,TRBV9,CASSGVGGAFTGELFF
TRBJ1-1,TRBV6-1,CASSDQGGGPEAFF
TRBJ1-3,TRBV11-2,CASRRDREPSGNTIYF
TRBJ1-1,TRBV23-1,CASTGTGWGFGTEAFF
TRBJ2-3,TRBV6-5,CASSYSPTGGRDTQYF
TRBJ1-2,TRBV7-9,CASSSSLGTADGYTF
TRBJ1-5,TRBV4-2,CASSPLTTGNQPQHF
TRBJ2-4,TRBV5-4,CASSLDLDIQYF
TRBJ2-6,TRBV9,CASSVDRTGAPGANVLTF
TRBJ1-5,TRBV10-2,CASSESHISNQPQHF
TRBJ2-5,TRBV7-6,CASSLGGGKTQYF
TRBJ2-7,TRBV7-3,CASSLYRGVSYEQYF
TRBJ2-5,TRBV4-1,CASSQNRGEETQYF
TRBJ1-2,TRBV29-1,CSVEQAGVLGGYTF
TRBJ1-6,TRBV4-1,CASSQVVGQGNSPLHF
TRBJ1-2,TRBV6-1,CASSPPPDRLARHTF
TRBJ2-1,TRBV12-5,CASGQTKGALYNEQFF
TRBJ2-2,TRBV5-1,CASSLEAPGTGELFF
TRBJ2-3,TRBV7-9,CASSLVPSRVGFTDTQYF
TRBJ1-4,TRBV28,CASSLVGGGFATNEKLFF
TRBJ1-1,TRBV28,CASSLIGTADSFF
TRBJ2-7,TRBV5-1,CASRSGGAYEQYF
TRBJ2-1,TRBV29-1,CSVEASGGYNEQFF
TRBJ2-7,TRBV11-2,CASRSRGSPSYEQYF
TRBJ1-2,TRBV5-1,CASSEGAGLNYGYTF
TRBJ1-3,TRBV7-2,CASSLVGFPGNTIYF
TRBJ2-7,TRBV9,CASSSDAGGRDEQYF
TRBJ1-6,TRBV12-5,CASGFQGLGSPLHF
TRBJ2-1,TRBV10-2,CASRPQGSYNEQFF
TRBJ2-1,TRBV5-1,CASSLAGGVGASGIGNEQFF
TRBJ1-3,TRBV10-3,CAISGQSVSGNTIYF
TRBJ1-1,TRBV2,CASSEAQQLKAFF
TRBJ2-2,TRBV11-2,CASSLGQTGELFF
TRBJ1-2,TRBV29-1,CSAVPPNYGYTF
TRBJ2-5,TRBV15,CATSRGLVTEETQYF
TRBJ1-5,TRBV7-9,CASSLVGGHPQHF
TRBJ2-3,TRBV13,CASSSPDRVPRDTQYF
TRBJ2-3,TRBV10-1,CASSEPHGGGISTDTQYF
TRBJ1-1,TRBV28,CASSLEWSQGVDTEAFF
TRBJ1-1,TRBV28,CATSTEGSFSGAFF
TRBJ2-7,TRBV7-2,CASQPNRASYEQYF
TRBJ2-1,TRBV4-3,CASSQVTGSGSNEQFF
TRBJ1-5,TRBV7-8,CASSLSGLDSDQPQHF
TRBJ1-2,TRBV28,CTSSLEGAKLWGYTF
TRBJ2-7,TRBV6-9,CASTRKGLTGIYSCSPNSYEQYF
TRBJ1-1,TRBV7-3,CASSSSTGGITEAFF
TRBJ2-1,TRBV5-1,CASSPGQGAGNEQFF
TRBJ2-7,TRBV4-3,CASSQDQGSPEQYF